The 23 T cell receptor beta chains below were found in one sample sequenced in a study of cytotoxic CD8 clonotypes in ibrutinib-treated CLL. Generated by immunoSEQ multiplex PCR, the TCRdb table keeps only in-frame clones and is missing some. Of 50,000 to 75,000 clones in the sample, 65% to 75% are singletons; the top ten hold 43%. The input for sequencing was PBMCs, taken after 12 months of ibrutinib treatment. The receptors were gathered from a human donor with chronic lymphocytic leukemia.

The rearrangement links TRBV2 to TRBJ2-3; D unclear. Trimming left V 7 bases short and J 6 bases short, with 14 bases between. Germline CDR1 is SNHLY and CDR2 is FYNNEI. The CDR3 spans 13 residues. This CDR3 reads CASMKDPLDTQYF. CDR3 coding DNA: TGTGCCAGCATGAAGGACCCCTTGGATACGCAGTATTTT.

The DNA for the CDR3 is TGTGCCAGCTCACCGAGCGGGGGAAACACCATATATTTT. It codes for CASSPSGGNTIYF. The chain employs TRBV18 and TRBJ1-3; D remains ambiguous. Germline V gives CDR1 KGHSH, CDR2 LQKENI. Trimming removed 3 bases from V and 4 bases from J, with 7 bases in between. The CDR3 consists of 13 residues.

The genes are TRBV18 and TRBJ1-5, with D uncertain. V lost 1 base and J 7 bases, leaving 8 bases between the germline ends. The CDR3 is 13 residues long. Germline CDR1 KGHSH, CDR2 LQKENI. The CDR3 DNA follows: TGTGCCAGCTCACCACAGGGTGAGCAGCCCCAGCATTTT. Residues: CASSPQGEQPQHF.

The genes are TRBV7-9 and TRBJ2-7, with D possibly being TRBD1 (6 bases). CDR3 length: 13 residues. Germline CDR1 reads SEHNR; CDR2 reads FQNEAQ (reference sequence). Trimming stripped 1 base from V and 6 bases from J, with 10 bases between. CDR3 DNA sequence: TGTGCCAGCAGCTTAGACAGGGTTGGCGAGCAGTACTTC. This codes for CASSLDRVGEQYF.

Only a few counts were recorded for this clone. The rearrangement uses TRBV4-2 and TRBJ1-4; weak D call: TRBD1 (5 bases). Trimming cost V 0 bases and J 6 bases, with 11 bases left between them. Germline CDR1 and CDR2: LGHNA and YNFKEQ. This CDR3 is built from 15 residues. The CDR3 spells CASSQDGQGDEKLFF. CDR3 in DNA: TGTGCCAGCAGCCAAGATGGGCAGGGTGATGAAAAACTGTTTTTT.

This clone was observed a single time. The rearrangement uses TRBV18 and TRBJ2-2; D might be TRBD2 (6 bases). V gave up 5 bases and J gave up 6 bases, with 19 bases separating them. Per germline, CDR1 KGHSH and CDR2 LQKENI. This CDR3 has 16 amino acids. The CDR3: CASSSSVRTSSGELFF. The CDR3 nucleotides are TGTGCCAGCTCATCCTCTGTACGAACTAGCTCCGGGGAGCTGTTTTTT.

The chain has TRBV27 and TRBJ1-6, with D uncertain. Germline values: CDR1 MNHEY, CDR2 SMNVEV (reference sequence). The CDR3 covers 15 residues. V was shortened by 6 bases and J by 0 bases, with 9 bases between the two germline ends. The CDR3 bases are TGTGCCAGCAGGCCCCCGAGCTCCTATAATTCACCCCTCCACTTT. It codes for CASRPPSSYNSPLHF.

The chain is built from TRBV10-1 and TRBJ2-1; 12 positions agree with TRBD2. Germline loops: CDR1 WNHNN, CDR2 SYGVQD (reference sequence). The CDR3 has 19 residues. Trimming removed 6 bases from V and 0 bases from J; junction bases left unmatched: 12. CDR3: CASSLAGLAGSISYNEQFF. The CDR3, as DNA: TGCGCCAGCAGCCTAGCCGGACTAGCGGGATCAATCTCCTACAATGAGCAGTTCTTC.

This sequence joins TRBV4-1 and TRBJ2-7; D unclear. V was pared by 1 base and J by 4 bases, with 11 bases between. The CDR3 contains 14 residues. CDR1 and CDR2 from the germline V gene are MGHRA and YSYEKL. The CDR3 DNA is TGCGCCAGCAGCCAAGGTAGCAAAACTTACGAGCAGTACTTC. Its protein product is CASSQGSKTYEQYF.

The chain uses TRBV15 and TRBJ1-5; D remains unclear. The CDR3 is made up of 15 amino acids. Looked up from germline, CDR1 is LNHNV and CDR2 is YYDKDF (reference sequence). Trimming stripped 0 bases from V and 6 bases from J, with 12 bases between. The DNA for the CDR3 is TGTGCCACCAGCAGAGATATTGCAGGTCTTCAGCCCCAGCATTTT. Its protein is CATSRDIAGLQPQHF.

The table lists this clone with a few counts. V gene TRBV25-1 combines with J gene TRBJ2-5; D unclear. The V and J ends lost 1 base and 9 bases respectively, with 6 bases between them. The CDR3 spans 11 residues. Germline CDR1 MGHDK, CDR2 SYGVNS. The CDR3 here is CASSEWWAQYF. The CDR3 DNA follows: TGTGCCAGCAGTGAATGGTGGGCCCAGTACTTC.

This clone was counted a few times. The rearrangement joins TRBV9 to TRBJ2-2, with a weak D call TRBD2 (6 bases). The germline CDR1 and CDR2 sequences are SGDLS and YYNGEE. V lost 0 bases to trimming and J lost 5 bases, with 17 bases between them. This CDR3 spans 17 amino acids. The DNA of the CDR3 is TGTGCCAGCAGCGTAGCGGGCGGGAAGGCGGGGACCGGGGAGCTGTTTTTT. It specifies CASSVAGGKAGTGELFF.

The chain recombines TRBV2 with TRBJ2-5, with TRBD2 identical over 7 bases. Germline CDR1 and CDR2: SNHLY and FYNNEI. The V gene end was trimmed by 1 base and the J gene end by 5 bases; junction bases not matched to a gene: 7. The CDR3 has 15 amino acids. The CDR3 loop is CASSEEAGDGETQYF. The CDR3 DNA reads as TGTGCCAGCAGTGAAGAGGCGGGAGATGGGGAGACCCAGTACTTC.

V is TRBV7-9 and J is TRBJ2-7; TRBD1 might be the D (5 bases). The ends were cut back, 11 bases at V and 3 bases at J, with 17 bases in the middle. CDR3 length: 13 amino acids. CDR1 and CDR2 (germline): SEHNR, FQNEAQ (reference sequence). DNA for the CDR3: TGTGCCGGCCAGCAGGGATCCCACTACGAGCAGTACTTC. Translated, it gives CAGQQGSHYEQYF.

This chain uses TRBV5-4 with TRBJ1-4; 7 bases are a match to TRBD1. Germline values: CDR1 SGHNT, CDR2 YYREEE (reference sequence). The length of the CDR3 is 15 residues. With 4 bases clipped from V and 3 bases from J, the junction kept 6 bases outside the gene matches. For the CDR3, the DNA is TGTGCCAGCAGCGGGAGGGGGCTCTCTAATGAAAAACTGTTTTTT. Translation gives CASSGRGLSNEKLFF.

The rearrangement joins TRBV6-4 to TRBJ2-3; TRBD1 is a possible D gene (5 bases). The germline CDR1 and CDR2 sequences are MRHNA and SNTAGT. V was pared by 3 bases and J by 1 base, with 8 bases between. CDR3 length: 14 residues. CDR3 sequence reads: CASSDSRGTDTQYF. The CDR3 region has the DNA TGTGCCAGCAGTGATAGCAGGGGCACAGATACGCAGTATTTT.

This rearrangement joins TRBV7-6 to TRBJ2-7; 7 positions agree with TRBD1. The J segment lost 3 bases and the V segment lost 5 bases, leaving 10 bases of the junction unmatched. This CDR3 has 15 amino acids. Germline values: CDR1 SGHVS, CDR2 FNYEAQ. The CDR3: CASSLGPGQSYEQYF. CDR3 DNA: TGTGCCAGCAGCCTCGGCCCGGGACAGAGCTACGAGCAGTACTTC.

The V call is TRBV7-9, the J call TRBJ2-7; D perhaps matches TRBD1 (6 bases). Trimming removed 0 bases at V and 0 bases at J, with 12 bases between. This CDR3 has 16 amino acids. Germline V gives CDR1 SEHNR, CDR2 FQNEAQ (reference sequence). In DNA, the CDR3 is TGTGCCAGCAGCTTAGCCCTAGGGGGACACTCCTACGAGCAGTACTTC. It translates to CASSLALGGHSYEQYF.

V and J are TRBV6-5 and TRBJ2-3; D ambiguous. Trimming removed 0 bases from V and 6 bases from J, with 10 bases in between. CDR3 length equals 14 residues. Germline CDR1 and CDR2: MNHEY and SVGAGI. In DNA form, the CDR3 reads TGTGCCAGCAGTTACTCAACGCTCGGGGATACGCAGTATTTT. Its translation: CASSYSTLGDTQYF.

J is TRBJ2-3 and V is TRBV7-6; 10 bases agree with TRBD1. CDR3 length equals 16 residues. Germline V gives CDR1 SGHVS, CDR2 FNYEAQ. J was trimmed by 6 bases and V by 3 bases; bases with no gene match: 9. The CDR3 here is CASSLGQGPPADTQYF. CDR3 nucleotide sequence: TGTGCCAGCAGCTTGGGACAGGGGCCTCCGGCCGATACGCAGTATTTT.

The chain links TRBV10-3 to TRBJ2-3; no clear D. Per germline, CDR1 ENHRY and CDR2 SYGVKD. This CDR3 has 12 residues. V dropped 5 bases and J dropped 2 bases, with 5 bases sitting between them. This chain's CDR3 is CAISQNTDTQYF. The CDR3 bases are TGTGCCATCAGTCAAAACACAGATACGCAGTATTTT.

The chain recombines TRBV28 with TRBJ2-7; no firm D call. The length of the CDR3 is 11 residues. In germline, CDR1 is MDHEN, CDR2 SYDVKM. With 10 bases removed from V and 3 bases from J, the gap between germline ends came to 10 bases. The CDR3 sequence: CATYSIYEQYF. The DNA of the CDR3 is TGTGCCACGTACAGTATCTACGAGCAGTACTTC.

The gene calls are TRBV30 and TRBJ2-7, with 13 bases fitting TRBD2. The germline gives CDR1 GTSNPN, CDR2 SVGIG (reference sequence). The CDR3 sequence is 16 residues long. With 2 bases clipped from V and 4 bases from J, the junction kept 8 bases outside the gene matches. The CDR3 region has the DNA TGTGCCTGGAGTCAGACTAGCGGGAGGAGATTATACGAGCAGTACTTC. Translating it yields CAWSQTSGRRLYEQYF.